The 9 T cell receptor beta chains given below trace back to one sample, sequenced in a study of blood T cell repertoires in COVID-19. Assay used: immunoSEQ multiplex PCR; TCRdb lists only in-frame clones, some missing. The sample contains 200,000 to 250,000 clones, approximately 80% of which appear only once. The source material was peripheral blood. Receptor source: a man aged 45-60 years with active or convalescent COVID-19.

This clone occurred a few times. V and J are TRBV9 and TRBJ1-3, with D uncertain. V shed 0 bases and J shed 2 bases, with 6 bases lying between them. This CDR3 has 14 amino acids. From germline, CDR1 is SGDLS and CDR2 YYNGEE. The chain's CDR3 is CASSVDPAGNTIYF. The CDR3 DNA follows: TGTGCCAGCAGCGTAGATCCAGCTGGAAACACCATATATTTT.

This clone has just a few counts. The CDR3 region is CASSSGDGWGNTEAFF. The DNA of the CDR3 is TGCGCCAGCAGCTCCGGGGATGGGTGGGGGAACACTGAAGCTTTCTTT. This chain links TRBV5-1 with TRBJ1-1; D is unresolved. The CDR3 totals 16 residues. Germline-derived CDR1 and CDR2 are SGHRS and YFSETQ. The V and J ends lost 3 bases and 1 base respectively, with 16 bases between them.

V and J are TRBV5-8 and TRBJ1-2; perhaps TRBD1 as D (5 bases). The V and J ends lost 5 bases and 8 bases respectively, with 13 bases between them. The CDR3 contains 12 residues. Germline V lookup: CDR1 SGHTS, CDR2 YDEGEE. The chain's CDR3 is CASSRGSWGYTF. The CDR3 DNA reads as TGTGCCAGCAGTAGGGGATCCTGGGGCTACACCTTC.

The V call is TRBV5-1, the J call TRBJ1-2, with TRBD1 identical over 8 bases. Trimming removed 4 bases from V and 2 bases from J; junction bases left unmatched: 4. Germline lookup yields CDR1 SGHRS and CDR2 YFSETQ. This CDR3 is built from 14 residues. The CDR3 is CASSPRGQNYGYTF. In nucleotides, the CDR3 is TGCGCCAGCAGCCCCAGGGGGCAAAACTATGGCTACACCTTC.

This chain links TRBV5-1 with TRBJ1-1; the match to TRBD1 covers 10 bases. The V segment lost 3 bases and the J segment 1 base; nucleotides outside the gene matches: 6. CDR3 size: 16 residues. Germline CDR1 SGHRS, CDR2 YFSETQ. CDR3 amino acids: CASSSGQGSQNTEAFF. The CDR3, as DNA: TGCGCCAGCAGCTCGGGACAGGGGTCGCAGAACACTGAAGCTTTCTTT.

The rearrangement uses TRBV18 and TRBJ1-1; D remains unclear. The CDR3 covers 17 residues. CDR1 and CDR2 from the germline V gene are KGHSH and LQKENI. Trimming stripped 6 bases from V and 4 bases from J, with 24 bases between. For the CDR3, the DNA is TGTGCCAGCTCCCCCAACCAACCACGAGGGTTGGGCACTGAAGCTTTCTTT. Encoded protein: CASSPNQPRGLGTEAFF.

This chain links TRBV6-5 with TRBJ2-1; the D gene is possibly TRBD1 (5 bases). Germline V gives CDR1 MNHEY, CDR2 SVGAGI. The CDR3 has 14 amino acids. Trimming stripped 6 bases from V and 5 bases from J, with 14 bases between. Written as DNA, the CDR3 is TGTGCCAGCAGCCGAAAGGGGCAGAACAATGAGCAGTTCTTC. It codes for CASSRKGQNNEQFF.

The chain recombines TRBV5-1 with TRBJ2-1; 7 bases map to TRBD1. The germline V gene encodes CDR1 SGHRS and CDR2 YFSETQ. J was trimmed by 4 bases and V by 3 bases; bases with no gene match: 4. The CDR3 is made up of 14 amino acids. The DNA of the CDR3 is TGCGCCAGCAGCTCCGGGACAGTTTACAATGAGCAGTTCTTC. It specifies CASSSGTVYNEQFF.

The chain uses TRBV5-1 and TRBJ2-3; TRBD1 aligns across 7 bases. CDR1 is SGHRS and CDR2 is YFSETQ in the germline V gene. This CDR3 region has 14 residues. The ends lost 4 bases at V and 4 bases at J; junction bases unmatched: 6. CDR3 sequence reads: CASSLQGNADTQYF. CDR3 in DNA: TGCGCCAGCAGCCTACAGGGGAACGCAGATACGCAGTATTTT. Using reference TRBV5-1 and TRBJ2-3 for the parts outside the CDR3, the full variable domain is KAGVTQTPRYLIKTRGQQVTLSCSPISGHRSVSWYQQTPGQGLQFLFEYFSETQRNKGNFPGRFSGRQFSNSRSEMNVSTLELGDSALYLCASSLQGNADTQYFGPGTRLTVL.